This TCR beta chain was found in a study of T cell responses to AZD1222 COVID-19 vaccine. Study-wide results and caveats: Donors were largely white British and mainly female; clonal diversity was possibly underestimated. Among spike-specific TCRs, nearly half reportedly target unmutated variant regions. Baseline testing showed seropositivity in only 5 or 6 AZD1222 recipients. Spike-specific TCRs gained breadth and depth after people received two AZD1222 doses.

With respect to this clone: Its target is unknown.

Germline V gives CDR1 SGHNT, CDR2 YENEEA. The CDR3 totals 15 residues. V lost 3 bases and J lost 0; bases outside the gene matches: 4. Method: immunoSEQ multiplex PCR; TCRdb's copy keeps in-frame clones and lacks some. In the table there are fewer than 90,000 clones, about 86% of which are singletons. The TCR originated in an adult who received the AZD1222 COVID-19 vaccine. The chain uses TRBV11-3 and TRBJ2-7, with 8 bases that match TRBD2. The specimen comprised peripheral blood, sampled 28 days after the second AZD1222 dose. The CDR3 DNA reads TGTGCCAGCAGCTTCGGGCGGGGGGTCTCCTACGAGCAGTACTTC. Translating it yields CASSFGRGVSYEQYF.